Reported below is one T cell receptor beta chain. This specimen belongs to a study of T cells in localized non-small cell lung cancer. Produced via immunoSEQ multiplex PCR; TCRdb's table is partial and in-frame only. Among about 14,000 clones listed, about 85% were seen once. The CDR3 is 13 amino acids. Per germline, CDR1 MNHEY and CDR2 SVGAGI. V lost 2 bases to trimming and J lost 6 bases, with 10 bases between them. The rearrangement joins TRBV6-5 to TRBJ1-2; TRBD1 might be the D (6 bases). The TCR originated in a female donor aged 60 or older with stage I squamous cell lung carcinoma. The sequenced sample was peripheral blood, obtained before any cancer treatment. CDR3 in amino acids: CASSYAGADGYTF. CDR3 DNA: TGTGCCAGCAGTTACGCGGGGGCGGATGGCTACACCTTC.